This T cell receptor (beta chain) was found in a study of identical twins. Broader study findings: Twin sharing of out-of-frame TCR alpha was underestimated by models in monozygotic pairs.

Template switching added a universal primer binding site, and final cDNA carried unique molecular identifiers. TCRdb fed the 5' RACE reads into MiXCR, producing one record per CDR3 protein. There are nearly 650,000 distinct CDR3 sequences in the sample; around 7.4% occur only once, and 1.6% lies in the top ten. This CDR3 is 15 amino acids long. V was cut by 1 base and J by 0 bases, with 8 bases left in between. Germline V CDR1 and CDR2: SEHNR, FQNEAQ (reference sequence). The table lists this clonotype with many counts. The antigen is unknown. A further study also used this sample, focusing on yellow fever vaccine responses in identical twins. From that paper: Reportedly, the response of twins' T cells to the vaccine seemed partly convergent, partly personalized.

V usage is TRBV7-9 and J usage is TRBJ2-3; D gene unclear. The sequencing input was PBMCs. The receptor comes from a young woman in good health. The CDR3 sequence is CASSLVASSTDTQYF. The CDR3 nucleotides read TGTGCCAGCAGCTTAGTGGCTAGTAGCACAGATACGCAGTATTTT.